The entry that follows covers one T cell receptor (beta chain) sequence. Per the study methods: By means of reference gene primer amplification, nucleated cell counts were estimated. TCRdb keeps only in-frame clones here, not all; method: immunoSEQ multiplex PCR. V and J calls plus clone size are reproduced from that table; the DNA served to infer D and trimming. The sample yields 200,000 to 300,000 clones, roughly 84% seen once. This sample was taken from a study of blood T cell repertoires in COVID-19. For the study at large: From the United States, Italy and Spain came samples of acute and convalescent COVID-19. Nucleic acid was either cDNA or gDNA, and it came from T cells, B-cell-depleted T cells, or PBMCs.

The clonotype was recovered from a man aged 35 to 55 who had recovered from COVID-19. Sequencing was performed on peripheral blood.

The CDR3 DNA is TGTGCCAGCAGCCAAGGGCACCTCCAAGAGACCCAGTACTTC. Encoded protein: CASSQGHLQETQYF. This chain links TRBV3-1 (or the pseudogene TRBV3-2) with TRBJ2-5; D is uncertain. Trimming took off 1 base at V and 1 base at J, with 7 bases between the two ends. CDR1 LGHDT and CDR2 YNNKEL come from the germline V gene (reference sequence). The CDR3 covers 14 residues.